A single sample is the source of the 27 T cell receptor beta chains below, sequenced in a study of blood T cell repertoires in COVID-19. Libraries were prepared by immunoSEQ multiplex PCR; TCRdb keeps only in-frame clonotypes and omits some of them. Found here are around 140,000 clones, about 90% of them singletons; the top ten hold about two fifths. The sample was peripheral blood. The origin of the receptors is a man aged 45-65 years who had recovered from COVID-19.

As concerns this clone: The same CDR3 also results from other DNA sequences found in this sample. The chain employs TRBV9 and TRBJ2-5, with 12 bases identical to TRBD2. With 3 bases clipped from V and 1 base from J, the junction kept 4 bases outside the gene matches. The length of the CDR3 is 16 residues. CDR1 SGDLS and CDR2 YYNGEE come from the germline V gene. In DNA form, the CDR3 reads TGTGCCAGCAGCGCCGGACTAGCGGGGTCCCAAGAGACCCAGTACTTC. It yields the protein CASSAGLAGSQETQYF.

This rearrangement joins TRBV27 to TRBJ2-7, with TRBD1 identical over 8 bases. This CDR3 region has 13 residues. With 4 bases clipped from V and 6 bases from J, the junction kept 5 bases outside the gene matches. Germline V gives CDR1 MNHEY, CDR2 SMNVEV (reference sequence). CDR3 in amino acids: CASSWTGQSEQYF. Written as DNA, the CDR3 is TGTGCCAGCAGTTGGACAGGGCAGAGCGAGCAGTACTTC.

This clone was observed once. The chain carries TRBV2 and TRBJ1-1; D remains unclear. V gave up 2 bases and J gave up 2 bases, with 9 bases separating them. Germline V gene lookup returns CDR1 SNHLY and CDR2 FYNNEI. The CDR3 consists of 14 residues. The CDR3 DNA reads as TGTGCCAGCAGTGAAATAACAGTTAACACTGAAGCTTTCTTT. This sequence encodes CASSEITVNTEAFF.

The CDR3 loop reads CASAIAQGRYGYTF. CDR3 bases: TGTGCCAGCGCCATCGCACAGGGGCGGTATGGCTACACCTTC. The gene calls are TRBV28 and TRBJ1-2; TRBD1 aligns across 7 bases. CDR3 length equals 14 residues. V lost 8 bases to trimming and J lost 5 bases; unmatched junction nucleotides: 11. CDR1 is MDHEN and CDR2 is SYDVKM in the germline V gene.

The V call is TRBV4-1, the J call TRBJ2-2, with D perhaps matching TRBD1 (5 bases). Germline V gene sequence: CDR1 MGHRA, CDR2 YSYEKL. V gave up 0 bases and J gave up 4 bases, with 12 bases separating them. The CDR3 contains 16 residues. The CDR3 sequence is CASSQEVGRATGELFF. The CDR3 DNA reads TGCGCCAGCAGCCAAGAGGTCGGCAGGGCCACCGGGGAGCTGTTTTTT.

V and J are TRBV6-5 and TRBJ1-5, with 8 bases lining up with TRBD1. Losses at the gene ends were 10 bases for V and 2 bases for J; bases not matched to a gene: 7. CDR3 size: 14 residues. Germline lookup yields CDR1 MNHEY and CDR2 SVGAGI. DNA of the CDR3: TGTGCCACTTCAGGGGGCGCAGGCAATCAGCCCCAGCATTTT. Translating gives CATSGGAGNQPQHF.

This chain links TRBV4-2 with TRBJ2-3; 9 nucleotides align to TRBD1. Trimming removed 2 bases from V and 2 bases from J; junction bases left unmatched: 11. The CDR3 consists of 18 residues. CDR1 is LGHNA and CDR2 is YNFKEQ in the germline V gene. The CDR3 DNA is TGTGCCAGCAGCCAATATGGGGCGGGACAGGGTTTCACAGATACGCAGTATTTT. Translated, it gives CASSQYGAGQGFTDTQYF.

The genes are TRBV6-2 or TRBV6-3 and TRBJ1-2, with 9 bases identical to TRBD1. Germline-derived CDR1 and CDR2 are MNHEY and SVGEGT. The CDR3 contains 13 residues. V lost 5 bases to trimming and J lost 7 bases; unmatched junction nucleotides: 5. The CDR3 region has the DNA TGTGCCAGCAGTACAACAGGGGGCCGTGGCTACACCTTC. Protein: CASSTTGGRGYTF.

The chain links TRBV6-2 or TRBV6-3 to TRBJ1-5, with a possible D match to TRBD1 (5 bases). CDR1 and CDR2 from the germline V gene are MNHEY and SVGEGT. Trimming pared 6 bases from V and 3 bases from J, leaving 18 bases between. The CDR3 has 16 residues. The CDR3 loop reads CASSSRQTRANQPQHF. The CDR3 region has the DNA TGTGCCAGCAGCTCTAGACAGACTCGGGCCAATCAGCCCCAGCATTTT.

This chain uses TRBV27 with TRBJ1-4; D not resolved. There are 14 residues in the CDR3. The V gene's germline CDR1 is MNHEY and CDR2 SMNVEV (reference sequence). Trimming shortened V by 3 bases and J by 0 bases, and 5 bases separated the two germline ends. DNA for the CDR3: TGTGCCAGCAGTTTCAGTGCAACTAATGAAAAACTGTTTTTT. Its protein is CASSFSATNEKLFF. Full variable domain (outside the CDR3, taken from reference TRBV27 and TRBJ1-4): EAQVTQNPRYLITVTGKKLTVTCSQNMNHEYMSWYRQDPGLGLRQIYYSMNVEVTDKGDVPEGYKVSRKEKRNFPLILESPSPNQTSLYFCASSFSATNEKLFFGSGTQLSVL.

The chain recombines TRBV19 with TRBJ2-3; D not certain. The CDR3 extends over 12 amino acids. Germline loops: CDR1 LNHDA, CDR2 SQIVND (reference sequence). V lost 5 bases and J 6 bases, leaving 9 bases between the germline ends. The CDR3 bases are TGTGCCAGTAGTCTAAATGCGGATACGCAGTATTTT. Translated: CASSLNADTQYF.

The chain's CDR3 is CATSRGGQSTYEQYF. Written as DNA, the CDR3 is TGTGCCACCAGCAGAGGAGGACAGAGTACCTACGAGCAGTACTTC. V is TRBV15 and J is TRBJ2-7; a weak D match, TRBD1 (6 bases). The CDR3 is 15 amino acids. The germline V and J ends were trimmed by 1 base and 2 bases, with 12 bases remaining between them. Germline CDR1 is LNHNV and CDR2 is YYDKDF (reference sequence).

The chain recombines TRBV3-1 (or the pseudogene TRBV3-2) with TRBJ2-7, with D possibly being TRBD1 (7 bases). The germline CDR1 and CDR2 sequences are LGHDT and YNNKEL (reference sequence). V lost 1 base and J 4 bases, leaving 14 bases between the germline ends. The CDR3 is 15 residues long. The CDR3 region has the DNA TGTGCCAGCAGCCAAGCTGGAGGGGGCGCTTACGAGCAGTACTTC. Protein: CASSQAGGGAYEQYF.

This clone occurred once. V usage is TRBV6-2 or TRBV6-3 and J usage is TRBJ1-2; 7 nucleotides line up with TRBD1. The CDR3 is made up of 15 amino acids. The germline gives CDR1 MNHEY, CDR2 SVGEGT. V shed 2 bases, J shed 7 bases, and the junction held 10 bases outside the gene matches. For the CDR3, the DNA is TGTGCCAGCAGTTACGAGGGGACAGTTCCACTTGGCTACACCTTC. Translated: CASSYEGTVPLGYTF.

The chain carries TRBV11-2 and TRBJ1-2; D is possibly TRBD1 (5 bases). Between the trimmed V and J ends, which lost 7 bases and 4 bases, there was a span of 31 bases. This CDR3 has 19 amino acids. In germline, CDR1 is SGHAT, CDR2 FQNNGV. The chain's CDR3 is CASTQSRSGGASVFYGYTF. CDR3 DNA sequence: TGTGCCAGCACGCAAAGCCGTTCCGGAGGGGCTTCGGTTTTCTATGGCTACACCTTC.

The V call is TRBV4-3, the J call TRBJ2-4; the D gene is possibly TRBD2 (5 bases). With 0 bases removed from V and 3 bases from J, the gap between germline ends came to 15 bases. This CDR3 is 17 amino acids long. CDR1 is LGHNA, CDR2 YSLEER, per germline. The CDR3 nucleotides read TGCGCCAGCAGCCAAGATCGGGGTTGGGCGGTCAAAAACATTCAGTACTTC. Its protein is CASSQDRGWAVKNIQYF.

This clone was recorded a few times. The chain is built from TRBV6-5 and TRBJ1-6; TRBD1 agrees at 7 bases. The V gene's germline CDR1 is MNHEY and CDR2 SVGAGI. The CDR3 loop spans 14 amino acids. The ends lost 5 bases at V and 10 bases at J; junction bases unmatched: 8. CDR3 sequence: CASSRGTDDSPLHF. The CDR3 DNA sequence: TGTGCCAGCAGTCGTGGGACAGACGACTCACCCCTCCACTTT.

The chain couples TRBV6-2 or TRBV6-3 to TRBJ2-1; 15 bases are a match to TRBD2. The ends lost 2 bases at V and 9 bases at J; junction bases unmatched: 2. This CDR3 spans 15 amino acids. Germline V gene data show CDR1 as MNHEY and CDR2 as SVGEGT. CDR3 in amino acids: CASSYGLAGGTEQFF. CDR3 coding DNA: TGTGCCAGCAGTTACGGACTAGCGGGGGGGACTGAGCAGTTCTTC.

The CDR3 protein is CASSAQGSEQYF. The CDR3 nucleotides read TGTGCCAGCAGTGCGCAGGGTTCCGAGCAGTACTTC. The rearrangement joins TRBV25-1 to TRBJ2-7, with D possibly TRBD1 on 5 matching bases. This CDR3 is 12 amino acids long. V was pared by 4 bases and J by 6 bases, with 10 bases between. Per the germline V gene, CDR1 is MGHDK and CDR2 is SYGVNS.

The DNA of the CDR3 is TGTGCCAGCAGCTTCAACAGGGGAGGAACGGGGTCCCAGTACTTC. It encodes CASSFNRGGTGSQYF. The gene calls are TRBV5-6 and TRBJ2-5, with a possible D match to TRBD1 (7 bases). The germline gives CDR1 SGHDT, CDR2 YYEEEE. Trimming removed 2 bases from V and 9 bases from J, with 20 bases in between. CDR3 length equals 15 residues. The whole variable domain, remainder taken from reference TRBV5-6 and TRBJ2-5, is DAGVTQSPTHLIKTRGQQVTLRCSPKSGHDTVSWYQQALGQGPQFIFQYYEEEERQRGNFPDRFSGHQFPNYSSELNVNALLLGDSALYLCASSFNRGGTGSQYFGPGTRLLVL.

The V and J genes are TRBV11-3 and TRBJ2-7, with D possibly matching TRBD2 (6 bases). Germline V gene lookup returns CDR1 SGHNT and CDR2 YENEEA. V was pared by 5 bases and J by 0 bases, with 11 bases between. This CDR3 region has 14 residues. The chain's CDR3 is CASSKTRGSYEQYF. CDR3 DNA sequence: TGTGCCAGCAGCAAGACTAGGGGCTCCTACGAGCAGTACTTC. Full variable domain (rest looked up from reference TRBV11-3 and TRBJ2-7): EAGVVQSPRYKIIEKKQPVAFWCNPISGHNTLYWYLQNLGQGPELLIRYENEEAVDDSQLPKDRFSAERLKGVDSTLKIQPAELGDSAVYLCASSKTRGSYEQYFGPGTRLTVT.

This sequence joins TRBV6-1 and TRBJ1-2; a possible D gene is TRBD1 (5 bases). The length of the CDR3 is 13 residues. Germline V lookup: CDR1 MNHNS, CDR2 SASEGT. Trimming took off 3 bases at V and 7 bases at J, with 12 bases between the two ends. CDR3: CASSETYRSGYTF. The CDR3 DNA is TGTGCCAGCAGTGAGACTTACAGGAGTGGCTACACCTTC.

The V gene is TRBV7-2, the J gene TRBJ2-2, with 10 bases matching TRBD1. J lost 6 bases, V lost 1 base, and 2 bases had no gene match. The CDR3 sequence is 15 residues long. Germline V lookup: CDR1 SGHTA, CDR2 FQGNSA. CDR3 sequence (DNA): TGTGCCAGCAGCTTAGACGGGACAGGGGCCGGGGAGCTGTTTTTT. It encodes CASSLDGTGAGELFF. Based on the CDR3 plus reference TRBV7-2 and TRBJ2-2, the full variable domain is GAGVSQSPSNKVTEKGKDVELRCDPISGHTALYWYRQSLGQGLEFLIYFQGNSAPDKSGLPSDRFSAERTGGSVSTLTIQRTQQEDSAVYLCASSLDGTGAGELFFGEGSRLTVL.

This clone was recorded only once. The chain uses TRBV5-1 and TRBJ2-7, with 10 bases fitting TRBD1. The germline CDR1 and CDR2 sequences are SGHRS and YFSETQ. The CDR3 has 14 residues. J gave up 3 bases and V 4 bases, and 4 bases lay outside the gene matches. CDR3 protein: CASSVGTGDYEQYF. The CDR3 DNA reads as TGCGCCAGCAGCGTCGGGACAGGGGACTACGAGCAGTACTTC.

CDR3 protein: CASSLARGTGETNEAFF. CDR3 sequence (DNA): TGTGCCAGCAGCTTAGCGCGAGGGACAGGGGAAACTAATGAAGCTTTCTTT. This chain uses TRBV7-8 with TRBJ1-1; TRBD1 matches at 10 bases. Germline trimming cut 0 bases from V and 7 bases from J; bases unmatched to any gene: 11. The V gene's germline CDR1 is SGHVS and CDR2 FQNEAQ. The CDR3 runs to 17 residues.

V is TRBV10-1 and J is TRBJ2-7, with 11 bases identical to TRBD1. CDR1 and CDR2 from the germline V gene are WNHNN and SYGVQD (reference sequence). After removal of 5 bases from V and 2 bases from J, the junction contained 5 bases not matched to a gene. This CDR3 contains 15 residues. Written as DNA, the CDR3 is TGCGCCAGCAGTCGAGGACAGGGGGCGACCTACGAGCAGTACTTC. Protein product: CASSRGQGATYEQYF.

The chain uses TRBV4-1 and TRBJ2-2; 10 bases are a match to TRBD2. The CDR3 is made up of 16 amino acids. Per germline, CDR1 MGHRA and CDR2 YSYEKL. Trimming removed 5 bases from V and 4 bases from J; junction bases left unmatched: 7. The CDR3 loop is CASSETAGGTTGELFF. The CDR3 DNA reads TGCGCCAGCAGCGAAACAGCGGGGGGGACCACCGGGGAGCTGTTTTTT.